This paragraph covers one T cell receptor (beta chain) sequence. The data were taken from a study of cytomegalovirus exposure and HLA in healthy donors. The PCR was carried out with 60 Vbeta primers and 13 Jbeta primers. Profiled with immunoSEQ multiplex PCR; TCRdb holds only in-frame clones, not every one. Here the sample table reports 100,000 to 150,000 clones. Germline-derived CDR1 and CDR2 are SQVTM and ANQGSEA. V lost 5 bases and J lost 1, with 6 bases in between. The CDR3 has 12 amino acids. This sequence joins TRBV29-1 and TRBJ1-3; tentatively, D is TRBD1 (6 bases). The specimen sequenced was PBMCs. The sequence came from a woman aged 40 to 55 in good health and CMV-seronegative. In DNA, the CDR3 is TGCAGCGTTCAGGGGTCTGGAAACACCATATATTTT. It specifies CSVQGSGNTIYF.